This T cell receptor beta chain originates from a study of shared clonotypes between healthy human individuals. Overall study context: Researchers assigned three CD4 naive, three CD4 memory, two CD8 naive and one CD8 memory plate to each donor.

CD8 cells regarded as naive lacked CD45RO, were positively chosen for CCR7, and omitted terminally differentiated effector memory CD45RA+ cells. Adult Caucasians living in Nashville, Tennessee made up all of the donors. Study conclusions and caveats: Sharing across four donors was highest in naive CD4 (approximately 5%) and lowest in memory CD8 (roughly 0.4%).

To note about this clone: Its antigen is not known.

Germline lookup yields CDR1 SGHVS and CDR2 FQNEAQ. V was pared by 5 bases and J by 4 bases, with 15 bases between. The CDR3 totals 15 residues. Methods used by the authors: ImmunoSEQ output held junction-only sequences without quality scores, so filtering differed. Here immunoSEQ multiplex PCR was the method, and the copy in TCRdb shows in-frame clones only, minus some. V, J and clone size reflect that table, while D and trimming were determined from the DNA. The sample carries 760,000 or so clones, roughly 96% recorded once. The sequenced sample consisted of naive CD8+ T cells sorted from blood. The clonotype comes from a man aged 25 to 45 in good health. This chain connects TRBV7-8 to TRBJ1-5, with D unresolved. The CDR3 DNA reads TGTGCCAGCAGCCCCGGTAGGGTTTGGAATCAGCCCCAGCATTTT. Residues: CASSPGRVWNQPQHF.